The sequence of this TCR beta chain was determined in a study of blood T cell repertoires in COVID-19. Per the germline V gene, CDR1 is LNHDA and CDR2 is SQIVND (reference sequence). Trimming took 7 bases from V and 0 from J; bases not matched to a gene: 9. The CDR3 consists of 16 residues. Clones were sequenced by immunoSEQ multiplex PCR, and TCRdb holds only the in-frame ones, with some missing. The profile shows about 140,000 clones, about 79% of them singletons. Symptom resolution, clearance, or two negative PCRs marked the recovered donors of Cohort 3. The clonotype was recovered from a woman aged 50 to 60 who had recovered from COVID-19. Sequencing used PBMCs or T cells enriched from blood (not recorded which). The rearrangement joins TRBV19 to TRBJ1-3; 7 nucleotides align to TRBD1. CDR3 protein: CASTRTGGLSGNTIYF. Written as DNA, the CDR3 is TGTGCCAGTACTCGGACAGGCGGCCTCTCTGGAAACACCATATATTTT.